The present entry profiles one T cell receptor (beta chain) with its context. Its specificity is not known. For blood RNA, unsorted whole blood served as the source, and germline DNA was extracted too. What was collected before surgery was about 4 milliliters of peripheral blood. V lost 3 bases and J 3 bases, leaving 7 bases between the germline ends. The germline V gene encodes CDR1 SEHNR and CDR2 FQNEAQ (reference sequence). The CDR3 covers 13 residues. Synthesis of TCR beta cDNA was carried out from around 500 ng total RNA with a constant-region primer. Three nested multiplex PCR rounds, a slightly modified ARM-PCR method, built the TCR beta libraries. The first two PCR rounds, approximately 10 cycles each, used TRBV1-TRBV30 forward primers and a C-beta reverse primer. TCRdb re-called the multiplex PCR reads through MiXCR, storing one row per CDR3 protein. The sample includes hundreds of thousands of distinct CDR3 sequences, roughly three fifths seen only once; the top ten take about 18%.

This sample is drawn from a study of tumor-infiltrating lymphocytes in primary liver carcinoma. As for the study in general: T1-T3 N0M0 was the stage of the tumors, which were 4.2 to 10 cm across.

Broader study findings: Tumor-adjacent and tumor-blood pairs shared a smaller degree of overlap than tumor region pairs. Tumor specimens were characterized by a significantly higher top-250-clone fraction than blood (p = 0.039).

The J gene is TRBJ2-3, the V gene TRBV7-9; D call uncertain. The sequencing input was peripheral blood. The receptor was isolated from a woman aged 25 to 39 with primary liver carcinoma and hepatitis B virus infection. The CDR3 DNA reads as TGTGCCAGCAGCTTCGACGGTACAGATACGCAGTATTTT. Its protein is CASSFDGTDTQYF. Filled out from reference TRBV7-9 and TRBJ2-3, the complete variable domain reads DTGVSQNPRHKITKRGQNVTFRCDPISEHNRLYWYRQTLGQGPEFLTYFQNEAQLEKSRLLSDRFSAERPKGSFSTLEIQRTEQGDSAMYLCASSFDGTDTQYFGPGTRLTVL.